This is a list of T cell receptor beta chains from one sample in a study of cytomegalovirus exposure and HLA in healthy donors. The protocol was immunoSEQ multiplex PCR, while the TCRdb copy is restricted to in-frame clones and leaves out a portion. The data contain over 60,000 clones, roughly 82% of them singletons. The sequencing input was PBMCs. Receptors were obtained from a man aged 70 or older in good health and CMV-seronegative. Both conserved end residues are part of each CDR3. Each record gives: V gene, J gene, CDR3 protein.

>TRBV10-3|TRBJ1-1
CAILGQGDTEAFF
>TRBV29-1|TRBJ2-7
CSVEDSGYEQYF
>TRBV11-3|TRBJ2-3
CASSLTYGTGGDTQYF
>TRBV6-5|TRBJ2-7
CASSYRGYEQYF
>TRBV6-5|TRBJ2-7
CASRGLYEQYF
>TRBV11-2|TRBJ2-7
CASSFRVPYEQYF
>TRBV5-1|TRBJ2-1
CASSLLSLTGNEQFF
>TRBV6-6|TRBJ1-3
CASSRTGQGGGNTIYF
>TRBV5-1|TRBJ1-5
CASSSTGEGNQPQHF
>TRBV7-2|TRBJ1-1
CASSSQSGSEAEAFF
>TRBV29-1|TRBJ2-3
CSVQSSTDTQYF
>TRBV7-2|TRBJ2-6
CASSPQYAGANVLTF
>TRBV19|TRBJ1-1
CASHPDSSNTEAFF
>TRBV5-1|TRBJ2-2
CASSPGTGSYTGELFF
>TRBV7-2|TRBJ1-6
CASSFGSSYNSPLHF
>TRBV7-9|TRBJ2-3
CASSLGLDTDTQYF
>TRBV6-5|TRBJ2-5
CASRIPGELKTQYF
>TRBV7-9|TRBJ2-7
CASSSTGTHEQYF
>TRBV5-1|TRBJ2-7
CASSLLTGGTYEQYF
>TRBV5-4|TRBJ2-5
CASSLEQGVGTQYF
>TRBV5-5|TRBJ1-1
CASNPTGTLNTEAFF
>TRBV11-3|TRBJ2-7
CASSLGGWTSGGDEQYF
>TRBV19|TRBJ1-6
CASSAGQNNSPLHF
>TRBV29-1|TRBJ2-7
CSVDAAEGAYEQYF
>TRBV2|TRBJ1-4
CASSEDPNRNEKLFF
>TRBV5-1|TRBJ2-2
CASSLVGQGLTGELFF
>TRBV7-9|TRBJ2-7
CSSSPGTDNPTYEQYF
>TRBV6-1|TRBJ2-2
CASHQGGGNTGELFF
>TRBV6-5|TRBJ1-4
CASRTGIVSEKLFF
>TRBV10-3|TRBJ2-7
CAISELAWDRVNHEQYF
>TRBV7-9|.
CASSLGPTGSYEQYF
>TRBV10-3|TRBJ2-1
CAISSGRDNEQFF
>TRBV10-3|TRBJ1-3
CAISERTGPGNTIYF
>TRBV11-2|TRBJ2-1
CASSLDRGAYNEQFF
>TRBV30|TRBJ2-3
CAWRASPGNTQYF
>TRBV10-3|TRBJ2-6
CAISGPGQGANVLTF
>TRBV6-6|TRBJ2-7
CASSNGQGPYEQYF
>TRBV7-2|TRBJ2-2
CASSQQENTGELFF
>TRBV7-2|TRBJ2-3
CASGGAGTDTQYF
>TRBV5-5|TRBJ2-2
CASSYRGPSTGERNTGELFF
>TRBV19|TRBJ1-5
CASSMGRGAQPQHF
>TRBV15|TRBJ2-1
CATSSGTGYNEQFF
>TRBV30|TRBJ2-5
CAWSRGLAGETQYF
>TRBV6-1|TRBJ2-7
CASTRTGTYEQYF